The TCR beta chain described here comes from a study of blood T cells in healthy people across ages. Study results and caveats: When one million T cells were used, diversity estimates were thought to be underestimates.

CDR3 size: 14 residues. The trim removed 3 bases at V and 3 bases at J, leaving 4 bases unmatched. This clonotype was observed many times. Its antigen is unknown. A second PCR of 7 to 11 cycles used a sample-barcoded 5' primer and a J-beta primer mix. A single record per CDR3 protein comes from TCRdb applying MiXCR to the 5' RACE reads. The sample includes under 1,100,000 distinct CDR3 sequences, 20% to 25% of them seen just once. These same data were also listed under a study on T cells of mothers and their children.

Sequencing was carried out using blood. The TCR comes from a girl aged 2 to 9 in good health. The chain combines TRBV12-3 or TRBV12-4 with TRBJ2-7, with 8 bases identical to TRBD1. The CDR3 reads CASSFWDRLYEQYF. The CDR3 DNA reads as TGTGCCAGCAGTTTTTGGGACAGGCTCTACGAGCAGTACTTC.